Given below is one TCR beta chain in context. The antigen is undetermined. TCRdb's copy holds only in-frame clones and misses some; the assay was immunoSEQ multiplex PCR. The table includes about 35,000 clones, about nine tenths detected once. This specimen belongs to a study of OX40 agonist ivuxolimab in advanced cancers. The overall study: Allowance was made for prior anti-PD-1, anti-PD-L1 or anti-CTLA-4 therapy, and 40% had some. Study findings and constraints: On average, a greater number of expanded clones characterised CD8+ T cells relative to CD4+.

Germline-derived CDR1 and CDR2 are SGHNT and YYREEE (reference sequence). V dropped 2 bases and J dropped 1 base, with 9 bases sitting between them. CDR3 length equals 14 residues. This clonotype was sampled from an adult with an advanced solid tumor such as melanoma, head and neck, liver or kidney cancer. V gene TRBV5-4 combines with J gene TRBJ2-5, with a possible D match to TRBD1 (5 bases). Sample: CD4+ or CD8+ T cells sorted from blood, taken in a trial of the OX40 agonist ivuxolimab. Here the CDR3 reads CASSFRQPQETQYF. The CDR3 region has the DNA TGTGCCAGCAGCTTTCGACAGCCCCAAGAGACCCAGTACTTC. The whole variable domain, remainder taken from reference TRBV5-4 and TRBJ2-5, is ETGVTQSPTHLIKTRGQQVTLRCSSQSGHNTVSWYQQALGQGPQFIFQYYREEENGRGNFPPRFSGLQFPNYSSELNVNALELDDSALYLCASSFRQPQETQYFGPGTRLLVL.